This TCR beta chain emerged from a study of T cell responses to AZD1222 COVID-19 vaccine. Germline CDR1 is ENHRY and CDR2 is SYGVKD. The CDR3 loop spans 14 amino acids. The junction had 5 bases not matched to a gene; V was cut back by 5 bases and J by 2 bases. Study findings and constraints: Baseline seropositivity occurred in only six AZD1222 recipients. The breadth and depth of Spike-specific TCRs increased once two AZD1222 doses had been given.

Assay used: immunoSEQ multiplex PCR; TCRdb lists only in-frame clones, some missing. Of approximately 140,000 clones in the sample, nearly 90% were seen once. On this clone: Its antigen is unknown.

This sequence originates from an adult in good health. The chain links TRBV10-3 to TRBJ2-7; 8 bases agree with TRBD2. Sequencing was performed on peripheral blood, taken on day 0 of AZD1222 vaccination. The CDR3, as DNA: TGTGCCATCAGTCTCGCTAGCGGGCCCTACGAGCAGTACTTC. Protein sequence: CAISLASGPYEQYF.